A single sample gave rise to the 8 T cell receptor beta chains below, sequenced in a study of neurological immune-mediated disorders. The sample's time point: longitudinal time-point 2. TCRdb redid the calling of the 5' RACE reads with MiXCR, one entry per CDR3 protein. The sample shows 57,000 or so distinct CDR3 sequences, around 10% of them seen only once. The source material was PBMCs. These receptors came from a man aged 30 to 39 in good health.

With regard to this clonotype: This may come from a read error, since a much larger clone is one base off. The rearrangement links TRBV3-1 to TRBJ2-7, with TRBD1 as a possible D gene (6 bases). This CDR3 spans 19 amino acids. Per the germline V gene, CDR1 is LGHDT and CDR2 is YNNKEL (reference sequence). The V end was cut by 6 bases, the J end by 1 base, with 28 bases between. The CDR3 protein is CASSRKGRRQVLRSYEQYF. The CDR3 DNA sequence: TGTGCCAGCAGTCGGAAGGGCCGTAGACAGGTTCTGAGATCCTACGAGCAGTACTTC.

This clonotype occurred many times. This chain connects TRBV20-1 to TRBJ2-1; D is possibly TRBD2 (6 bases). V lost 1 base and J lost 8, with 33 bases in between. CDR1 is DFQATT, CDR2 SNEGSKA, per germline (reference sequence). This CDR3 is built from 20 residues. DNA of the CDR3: TGCAGTGCTAGAGCCCCAATGGCCCTCAGATCCAAATCCGGGAGTGATGAGCAGTTCTTC. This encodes CSARAPMALRSKSGSDEQFF.

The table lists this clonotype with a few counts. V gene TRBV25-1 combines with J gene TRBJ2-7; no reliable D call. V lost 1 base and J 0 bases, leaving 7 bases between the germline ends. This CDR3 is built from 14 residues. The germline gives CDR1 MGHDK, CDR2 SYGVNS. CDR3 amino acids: CASSESGSSYEQYF. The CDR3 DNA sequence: TGTGCCAGCAGTGAATCCGGCAGCTCCTACGAGCAGTACTTC.

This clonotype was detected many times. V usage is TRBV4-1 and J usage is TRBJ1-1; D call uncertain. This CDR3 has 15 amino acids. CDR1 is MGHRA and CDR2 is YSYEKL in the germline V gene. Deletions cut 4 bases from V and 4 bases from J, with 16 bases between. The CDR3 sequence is CASSPGSNPGTEAFF. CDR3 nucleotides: TGCGCCAGCAGCCCCGGGTCGAATCCAGGCACTGAAGCTTTCTTT.

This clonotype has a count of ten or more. The CDR3 sequence: CASSLTSGRDTQYF. The DNA for the CDR3 is TGTGCCAGCAGCTTGACTAGCGGGAGGGATACGCAGTATTTT. The chain joins TRBV5-6 to TRBJ2-3; 12 bases are a match to TRBD2. J gave up 6 bases and V 1 base, and 0 bases lay outside the gene matches. Germline-derived CDR1 and CDR2 are SGHDT and YYEEEE. This CDR3 has 14 residues.

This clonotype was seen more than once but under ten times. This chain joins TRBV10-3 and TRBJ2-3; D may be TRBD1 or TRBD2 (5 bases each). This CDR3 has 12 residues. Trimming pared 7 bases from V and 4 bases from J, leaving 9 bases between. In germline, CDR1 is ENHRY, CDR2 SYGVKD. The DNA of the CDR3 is TGTGCCATCAAGGGGAGCGCAGATACGCAGTATTTT. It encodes CAIKGSADTQYF.

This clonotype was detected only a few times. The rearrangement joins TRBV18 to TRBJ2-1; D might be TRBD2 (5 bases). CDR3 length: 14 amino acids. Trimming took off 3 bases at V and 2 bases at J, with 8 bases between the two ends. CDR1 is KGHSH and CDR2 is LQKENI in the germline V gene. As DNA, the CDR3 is TGTGCCAGCTCACCGGGAGTAGCCTACAATGAGCAGTTCTTC. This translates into CASSPGVAYNEQFF.

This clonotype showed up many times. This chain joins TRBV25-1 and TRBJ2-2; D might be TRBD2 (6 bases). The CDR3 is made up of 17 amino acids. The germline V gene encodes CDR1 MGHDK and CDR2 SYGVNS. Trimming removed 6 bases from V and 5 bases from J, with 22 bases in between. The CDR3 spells CASSPISDAGSTGELFF. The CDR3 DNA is TGTGCCAGCAGCCCGATTTCCGACGCGGGAAGTACCGGGGAGCTGTTTTTT.